The 2 T cell receptor beta chains below come from one sample, sequenced in a study of cytomegalovirus exposure and HLA in healthy donors. Both 60 Vbeta primers and 13 Jbeta primers went into the PCR. Assay: immunoSEQ multiplex PCR; the TCRdb copy retains only in-frame clones and omits some. This sample has about 130,000 clones, with around 77% found just once. The sample was PBMCs. The receptor source for this set is a woman in her fifties or sixties in good health and CMV-seronegative.

The DNA for the CDR3 is TGTGCCAGCAGCTTGGGGGCGAACATGAACACTGAAGCTTTCTTT. Translated: CASSLGANMNTEAFF. The rearrangement joins TRBV5-6 to TRBJ1-1; D is uncertain. Germline V gene data show CDR1 as SGHDT and CDR2 as YYEEEE. The CDR3 is 15 amino acids. The V and J ends lost 0 bases and 0 bases respectively, with 9 bases between them.

This clone occurred once. The chain combines TRBV29-1 with TRBJ1-2; TRBD1 matches at 10 bases. Looked up from germline, CDR1 is SQVTM and CDR2 is ANQGSEA. The V segment lost 3 bases and the J segment 0 bases; nucleotides outside the gene matches: 10. The CDR3 loop spans 17 amino acids. DNA of the CDR3: TGCAGCGTTGACAGAATCCGGGACAGGGGCTCTAACTATGGCTACACCTTC. Residues: CSVDRIRDRGSNYGYTF.